These 2 T cell receptor beta chains share one sample of origin, sequenced in a study of beta chain features in type 1 diabetes. The study, taken as a whole, reports: When Type 1 diabetes patients were examined, their TCRB CDR3s proved moderately but significantly shorter in all four CD4+ subsets.

Reverse transcribing all isolated RNA meant expressed TCRB transcripts were sequenced. The data were produced by immunoSEQ multiplex PCR, yet TCRdb's version contains in-frame clones alone and is incomplete. The table records under 300,000 clones, roughly 10% of them present only once. These receptors' antigens are unknown. Sequencing input: naive CD4+ T cells from blood. Source of these receptors: a man younger than 45 with type 1 diabetes.

Many counts were recorded for this clone. The CDR3 DNA reads TGCGCCAGCAGTCGTCACCAGCGGCTCCGAGCTTACGAGCAGTACTTC. The encoded protein is CASSRHQRLRAYEQYF. The chain combines TRBV23-1 with TRBJ2-7; TRBD2 might be the D (5 bases). TRBV23-1 is flagged as an ORF with uncertain function. V lost 4 bases, J lost 4 bases, and 20 bases lay in between. This CDR3 is 16 amino acids long.

This chain links TRBV7-9 with TRBJ2-2; TRBD2 might be the D (5 bases). In germline, CDR1 is SEHNR, CDR2 FQNEAQ (reference sequence). V gave up 5 bases and J gave up 1 base, with 14 bases separating them. The CDR3 contains 16 residues. The CDR3 sequence is CASSVPRDRNTGELFF. The CDR3 DNA reads as TGTGCCAGCAGCGTTCCCCGGGATCGGAACACCGGGGAGCTGTTTTTT.